A selection of T cell receptor beta chains follows, all from one sample in a study of shared clonotypes between healthy human individuals. Repertoires were generated with immunoSEQ multiplex PCR, while TCRdb's copy carries only in-frame clones and drops some. The sample consists of a few hundred thousand clones, roughly 97% of them appearing once. Sequenced input: naive CD4+ T cells sorted from blood. The receptors here all came from a woman under 40 in good health. CDR3s include the opening cysteine and the closing phenylalanine or tryptophan. Each record gives: D gene, J gene, V gene, clone size, CDR3 DNA, CDR3 protein. D genes are given only for firm matches. Size tells how often a clone was seen (once, few, many) or the class of an expanded clone, and some rows leave it out.

TRBD2	TRBJ2-3	TRBV5-1	-	TGCGCCAGCAGCCCACCCATAACATTAGCGGGGGTGACAGATACGCAGTATTTT	CASSPPITLAGVTDTQYF
-	TRBJ2-3	TRBV7-9	once	TGTGCCAGCAGCGGCGACTTGGGGCATACGCAGTATTTT	CASSGDLGHTQYF
-	TRBJ2-7	TRBV4-2	-	TGTGCCAGCAGCCAAGATCGGCGGGACTACGAGCAGTACTTC	CASSQDRRDYEQYF
-	TRBJ2-7	TRBV5-4	-	TGTGCCAGCAGCTGGGGGTCTGAAGGCAAAGAGCAGTACTTC	CASSWGSEGKEQYF
-	TRBJ2-7	TRBV27	few	TGTGCCAGCAGTCCCAATAGCGGCGTGTACGAGCAGTACTTC	CASSPNSGVYEQYF
-	TRBJ2-5	TRBV5-6	-	TGTGCCCCTAGACGGGAGACCCAGTACTTC	CAPRRETQYF
-	TRBJ1-1	TRBV19	-	TGTGCCAGTAGCCGAGTTGAGGGACCAATCACTGAAGCTTTCTTT	CASSRVEGPITEAFF
-	TRBJ1-1	TRBV6-5	-	TGTGCCAGCAGTCGCGGTGTCGGGGAAGCTGAAGCTTTCTTT	CASSRGVGEAEAFF
TRBD1	TRBJ1-1	TRBV29-1	-	TGCAGCGTTGAAGATTGGATCTCGCGGCAGGGGGCATTGACTGAAGCTTTCTTT	CSVEDWISRQGALTEAFF
-	TRBJ2-2	TRBV5-4	-	TGTGCCAGCAGCGTAAAATTGGAGGCGAACACCGGGGAGCTGTTTTTT	CASSVKLEANTGELFF
-	TRBJ2-1	TRBV28	-	TGTGCCAGCAGTTGGTACCTTTACAATGAGCAGTTCTTC	CASSWYLYNEQFF
TRBD2	TRBJ2-1	TRBV5-1	-	TGCGCCAGCAGTCCTAGCGGGAGCTCCTACAATGAGCAGTTCTTC	CASSPSGSSYNEQFF
-	TRBJ2-5	TRBV2	-	TGTGCCAGCAGTGAAGCCGTCCGACGGCAAGAGACCCAGTACTTC	CASSEAVRRQETQYF
-	TRBJ1-3	TRBV18	-	TGTGCCAGCTCACAGGGGTCCTCGGGAAACACCATATATTTT	CASSQGSSGNTIYF
-	TRBJ1-1	TRBV7-3	-	TGTGCCAGCAGCCCGTCCGGGAACACTGAAGCTTTCTTT	CASSPSGNTEAFF
-	TRBJ2-7	TRBV2	-	TGTGCCAGCAGTCCCGGGACAAAAGAGTACTTC	CASSPGTKEYF
-	TRBJ2-6	TRBV5-4	-	TGTGCCAGCAGCTCCGGGGGCACTGCCGACTCTGGGGCCAACGTCCTGACTTTC	CASSSGGTADSGANVLTF
TRBD1	TRBJ2-3	TRBV2	-	TGTGCCAGCAACTACAGGGGGCCGGTTAATACGCAGTATTTT	CASNYRGPVNTQYF
-	TRBJ2-1	TRBV4-1	-	TGCGCCAGCAGCCAAGAGGCCGGGGTGACGAGGTTCTTC	CASSQEAGVTRFF
TRBD2	TRBJ2-5	TRBV10-2	-	TGCGCCAGCAGTGAACAGCGGGACTACGATCGGGAGACCCAGTACTTC	CASSEQRDYDRETQYF
-	TRBJ1-1	TRBV5-1	-	TGCGCCAGCAGCCCGGCGGGCACGGGCACTGAAGCTTTCTTT	CASSPAGTGTEAFF
-	TRBJ2-4	TRBV18	-	TGTGCCAGCTCACCACAGAGGTCCCCCAAAAACATTCAGTACTTC	CASSPQRSPKNIQYF
TRBD1	TRBJ1-5	TRBV28	-	TGTGCCAGCACCTTCGGAACAAGGGGGCGGCAGCCCCAGCATTTT	CASTFGTRGRQPQHF
TRBD1	TRBJ1-5	TRBV19	-	TGTGCCAGTGGGACAGAGCTTTATAGCAATCAGCCCCAGCATTTT	CASGTELYSNQPQHF
TRBD1	TRBJ1-2	TRBV19	-	TGTGCCAGTAGTGCAAAACAGGGGGCTCACTATGGCTACACCTTC	CASSAKQGAHYGYTF
TRBD2	TRBJ2-3	TRBV15	-	TGTGCCACCAGCACCGAGCGGGAGGGCCCAACCACAGATACGCAGTATTTT	CATSTEREGPTTDTQYF
-	TRBJ2-3	TRBV19	-	TGTGCCAGTAGTAGACGGGGTACAGATACGCAGTATTTT	CASSRRGTDTQYF
-	TRBJ1-6	TRBV9	-	TGTGCCAGCAGAAGGGGGGCTACTAATTCACCCCTCCACTTT	CASRRGATNSPLHF
-	TRBJ2-1	TRBV10-3	-	TGTGCCATCAGTCCCCGGGCGGGACCAAACAATGAGCAGTTCTTC	CAISPRAGPNNEQFF
-	TRBJ1-5	TRBV6-1	-	TGTGCCAGCAGTGAATTTGGGGGCGGGGGATATAGCAATCAGCCCCAGCATTTT	CASSEFGGGGYSNQPQHF
TRBD1	TRBJ1-1	TRBV5-1	once	TGCGCCAGCAGCTATAGGACAGGGGATGGCACTGAAGCTTTCTTT	CASSYRTGDGTEAFF